This T cell receptor beta chain derives from a study of spatial heterogeneity in lung cancer. For the study at large: There were 72 donors, all of them untreated patients with early-stage non-small cell lung cancer.

This clonotype was seen once. Time point here: blood at routine non-recurrence follow-up after resection. Whole RNA from tumor, nontumor lung or frozen PBMC was sequenced unsorted. TCRdb called the 5' RACE reads again in MiXCR, with one record for every CDR3 protein. This sample has roughly 70,000 distinct CDR3 sequences, with roughly 8.9% found just once. With 7 bases clipped from V and 5 bases from J, the junction kept 10 bases outside the gene matches. From germline, CDR1 is SGHRS and CDR2 YFSETQ. The CDR3 runs 14 residues. The source material was PBMCs, sampled at follow-up. This TCR came from a female donor with early-stage non-small cell lung cancer. The V gene is TRBV5-1, the J gene TRBJ2-5; TRBD2 matches 8 bases. The CDR3: CASSWTSSGETQYF. CDR3 coding DNA: TGCGCCAGCTCCTGGACTAGCTCGGGGGAGACCCAGTACTTC.